The 10 T cell receptor beta chains below all came from one sample that was sequenced in a study of cytomegalovirus exposure and HLA in healthy donors. The PCR used 60 Vbeta and 13 Jbeta primers. Measured with immunoSEQ multiplex PCR; TCRdb has only the in-frame clones, and not every one. The data contain about 130,000 clones, roughly 80% of them singletons. The sequencing input was PBMCs. These receptors all stem from a female donor in good health and CMV-seronegative.

This clone has just one count. V usage is TRBV7-8 and J usage is TRBJ2-5; 8 bases line up with TRBD2. This CDR3 comprises 15 residues. The germline gives CDR1 SGHVS, CDR2 FQNEAQ. Trimming at V came to 3 bases and at J to 5 bases, leaving 8 bases not matched to a gene. CDR3 in amino acids: CASSFQRPGGETQYF. CDR3 nucleotide sequence: TGTGCCAGCAGCTTCCAGCGGCCGGGGGGGGAGACCCAGTACTTC.

This clone was observed a handful of times. The rearrangement joins TRBV7-8 to TRBJ1-3; the D is unclear. This CDR3 comprises 13 residues. Germline V gene sequence: CDR1 SGHVS, CDR2 FQNEAQ. The V and J ends lost 7 bases and 0 bases respectively, with 7 bases between them. CDR3: CASNPGSGNTIYF. The CDR3 nucleotides are TGTGCCAGCAACCCGGGCTCTGGAAACACCATATATTTT.

The chain uses TRBV14 and TRBJ2-5; 9 positions agree with TRBD2. The junction had 10 bases not matched to a gene; V was cut back by 4 bases and J by 4 bases. The CDR3 totals 16 residues. Germline assignment: CDR1 SGHDN and CDR2 FVKESK. The DNA for the CDR3 is TGTGCCAGCAGCCCGGGGGATCTAGCGGGACGAGAGACCCAGTACTTC. Translated: CASSPGDLAGRETQYF.

V is TRBV5-4 and J is TRBJ2-2; 8 bases are a match to TRBD1. The V and J ends lost 5 bases and 2 bases, in that order; junction bases with no gene match: 5. Germline V CDR1 and CDR2: SGHNT, YYREEE (reference sequence). The CDR3 spans 15 residues. The CDR3 DNA sequence: TGTGCCAGCAGTTATGGGACAGGTAACACCGGGGAGCTGTTTTTT. This codes for CASSYGTGNTGELFF.

This clone was observed once. This sample includes further DNA sequences coding for the same CDR3. The rearrangement uses TRBV13 and TRBJ2-5, with 10 bases identical to TRBD2. The CDR3 is made up of 21 amino acids. CDR1 and CDR2 from the germline V gene are PRHDT and FYEKMQ (reference sequence). Trimming took 3 bases from V and 4 from J; bases not matched to a gene: 23. The CDR3 DNA reads as TGTGCCAGCAGCTTGGCCGACTGGGGTGGAGCGGGGGGGCCGGTGGCAGAGACCCAGTACTTC. Protein product: CASSLADWGGAGGPVAETQYF.

The J gene is TRBJ1-3, the V gene TRBV7-3; D unresolved. This CDR3 has 13 amino acids. Deletions cut 1 base from V and 9 bases from J, with 10 bases between. CDR1 SGHTA and CDR2 FQGTGA come from the germline V gene. The CDR3 nucleotides are TGTGCCAGCAGCTTAAGTCCCGAGGGCACCATATATTTT. This gives the protein CASSLSPEGTIYF.

The V call is TRBV19, the J call TRBJ1-1; D gene uncertain. Germline assignment: CDR1 LNHDA and CDR2 SQIVND (reference sequence). Trimming stripped 3 bases from V and 0 bases from J, with 8 bases between. The CDR3 loop spans 14 amino acids. The CDR3 here is CASSIGRVNTEAFF. The CDR3 region has the DNA TGTGCCAGTAGTATTGGGCGCGTGAACACTGAAGCTTTCTTT.

This sequence joins TRBV30 and TRBJ2-1; D perhaps matches TRBD1 (6 bases). The CDR3 runs 13 residues. Germline V lookup: CDR1 GTSNPN, CDR2 SVGIG (reference sequence). Trimming removed 1 base from V and 14 bases from J, with 18 bases in between. DNA of the CDR3: TGTGCCTGGAGTGAGACGTTCAGGGGACAAGAGTTCTTC. Translated: CAWSETFRGQEFF. Complete variable domain (other parts from reference TRBV30 and TRBJ2-1): SQTIHQWPATLVQPVGSPLSLECTVEGTSNPNLYWYRQAAGRGLQLLFYSVGIGQISSEVPQNLSASRPQDRQFILSSKKLLLSDSGFYLCAWSETFRGQEFFGPGTRLTVL.

The chain links TRBV15 to TRBJ1-4, with unresolved D. The CDR3 sequence is 15 residues long. Trimming removed 0 bases at V and 5 bases at J, with 10 bases between. Per germline, CDR1 LNHNV and CDR2 YYDKDF (reference sequence). The CDR3 region has the DNA TGTGCCACCAGCAGAGATCGACTGAAGAATGAAAAACTGTTTTTT. Amino acids: CATSRDRLKNEKLFF.

This clone was recorded a few times. This chain joins TRBV10-1 and TRBJ2-3; perhaps TRBD2 as D (5 bases). Germline V CDR1 and CDR2: WNHNN, SYGVQD (reference sequence). The CDR3 runs to 15 residues. With 2 bases removed from V and 4 bases from J, the gap between germline ends came to 13 bases. CDR3 in DNA: TGCGCCAGCAGTGAGGGACTTTCGGGGTCAGATACGCAGTATTTT. It specifies CASSEGLSGSDTQYF.